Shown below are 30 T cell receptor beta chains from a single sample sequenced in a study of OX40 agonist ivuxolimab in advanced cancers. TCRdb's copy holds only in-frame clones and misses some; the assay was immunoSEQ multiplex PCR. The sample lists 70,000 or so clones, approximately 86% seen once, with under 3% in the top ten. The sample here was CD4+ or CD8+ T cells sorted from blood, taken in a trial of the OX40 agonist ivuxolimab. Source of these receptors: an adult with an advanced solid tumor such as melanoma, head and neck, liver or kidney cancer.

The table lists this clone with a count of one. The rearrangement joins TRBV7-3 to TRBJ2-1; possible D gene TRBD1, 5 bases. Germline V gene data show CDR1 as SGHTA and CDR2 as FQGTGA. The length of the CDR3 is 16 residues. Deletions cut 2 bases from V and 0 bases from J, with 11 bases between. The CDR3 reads CASSLGPGFSYNEQFF. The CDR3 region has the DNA TGTGCCAGCAGCTTAGGGCCAGGGTTCTCCTACAATGAGCAGTTCTTC. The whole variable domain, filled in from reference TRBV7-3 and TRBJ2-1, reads GAGVSQTPSNKVTEKGKYVELRCDPISGHTALYWYRQSLGQGPEFLIYFQGTGAADDSGLPNDRFFAVRPEGSVSTLKIQRTERGDSAVYLCASSLGPGFSYNEQFFGPGTRLTVL.

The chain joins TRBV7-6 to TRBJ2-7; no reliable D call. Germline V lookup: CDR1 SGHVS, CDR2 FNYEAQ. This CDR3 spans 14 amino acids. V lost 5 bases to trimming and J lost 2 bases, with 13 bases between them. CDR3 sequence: CASSPSLGTYEQYF. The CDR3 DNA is TGTGCCAGCAGCCCATCCTTAGGGACCTACGAGCAGTACTTC.

The CDR3 loop is CASSLLGSEAGELFF. The CDR3 bases are TGCGCCAGCAGCTTGCTAGGCAGCGAAGCGGGGGAGCTGTTTTTT. The chain links TRBV5-1 to TRBJ2-2; D uncertain. CDR3 size: 15 residues. V gave up 1 base and J gave up 8 bases, with 15 bases separating them. CDR1 is SGHRS and CDR2 is YFSETQ in the germline V gene.

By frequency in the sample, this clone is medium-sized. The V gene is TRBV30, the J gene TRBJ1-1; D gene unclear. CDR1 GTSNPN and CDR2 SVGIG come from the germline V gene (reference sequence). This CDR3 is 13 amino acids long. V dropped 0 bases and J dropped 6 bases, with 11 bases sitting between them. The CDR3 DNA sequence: TGTGCCTGGAGTGTACGGTCGGACGCTGAAGCTTTCTTT. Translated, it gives CAWSVRSDAEAFF.

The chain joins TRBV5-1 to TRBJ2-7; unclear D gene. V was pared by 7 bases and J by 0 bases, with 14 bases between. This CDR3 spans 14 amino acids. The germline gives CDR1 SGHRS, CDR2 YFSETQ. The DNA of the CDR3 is TGCGCCAGCTCCCCGGGCCCGTTCTCCTACGAGCAGTACTTC. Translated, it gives CASSPGPFSYEQYF.

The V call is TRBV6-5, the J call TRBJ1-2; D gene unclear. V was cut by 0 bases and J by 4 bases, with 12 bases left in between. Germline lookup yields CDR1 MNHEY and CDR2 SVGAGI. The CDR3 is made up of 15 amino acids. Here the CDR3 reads CASSYSRGSGYGYTF. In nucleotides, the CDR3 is TGTGCCAGCAGTTACTCACGAGGCTCGGGCTATGGCTACACCTTC.

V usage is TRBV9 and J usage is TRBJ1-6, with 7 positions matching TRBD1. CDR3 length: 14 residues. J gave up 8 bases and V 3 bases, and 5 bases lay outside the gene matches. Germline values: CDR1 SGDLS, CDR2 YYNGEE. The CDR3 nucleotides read TGTGCCAGCAGCGATCGGGACAGCCATTCACCCCTCCACTTT. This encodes CASSDRDSHSPLHF.

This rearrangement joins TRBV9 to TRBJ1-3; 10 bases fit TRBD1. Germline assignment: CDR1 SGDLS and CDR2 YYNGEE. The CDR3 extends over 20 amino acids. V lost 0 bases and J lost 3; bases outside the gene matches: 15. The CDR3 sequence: CASSVAGGTGEALRGNTIYF. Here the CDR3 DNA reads TGTGCCAGCAGCGTAGCCGGGGGGACAGGGGAAGCACTACGTGGAAACACCATATATTTT.

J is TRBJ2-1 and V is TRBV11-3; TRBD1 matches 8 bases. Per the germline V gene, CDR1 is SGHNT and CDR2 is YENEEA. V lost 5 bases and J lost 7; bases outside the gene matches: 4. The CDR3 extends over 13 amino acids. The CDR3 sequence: CASSPGQVNEQFF. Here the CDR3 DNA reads TGTGCCAGCAGCCCGGGACAGGTGAATGAGCAGTTCTTC.

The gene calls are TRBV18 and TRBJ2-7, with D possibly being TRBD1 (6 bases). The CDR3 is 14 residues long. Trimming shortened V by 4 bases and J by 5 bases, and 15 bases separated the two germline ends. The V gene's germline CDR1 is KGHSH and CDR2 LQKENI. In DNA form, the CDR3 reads TGTGCCAGCTCACAAGGGGGTAGTTGGGACGAGCAGTACTTC. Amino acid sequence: CASSQGGSWDEQYF.

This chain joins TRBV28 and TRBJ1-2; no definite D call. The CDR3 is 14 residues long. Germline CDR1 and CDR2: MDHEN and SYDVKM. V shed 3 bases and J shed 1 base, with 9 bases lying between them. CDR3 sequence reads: CASSFPPDNYGYTF. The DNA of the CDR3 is TGTGCCAGCAGTTTTCCGCCAGATAACTATGGCTACACCTTC.

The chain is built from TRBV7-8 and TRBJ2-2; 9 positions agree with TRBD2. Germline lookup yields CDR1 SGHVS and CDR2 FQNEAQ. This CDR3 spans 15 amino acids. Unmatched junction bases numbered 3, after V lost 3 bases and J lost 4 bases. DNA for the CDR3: TGTGCCAGCAGCTTTAGCGGGAGAGGCACCGGGGAGCTGTTTTTT. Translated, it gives CASSFSGRGTGELFF.

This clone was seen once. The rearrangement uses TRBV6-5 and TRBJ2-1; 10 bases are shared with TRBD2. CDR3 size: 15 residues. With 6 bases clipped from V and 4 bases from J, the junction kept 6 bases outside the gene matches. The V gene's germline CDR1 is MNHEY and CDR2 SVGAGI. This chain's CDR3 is CASSRTSGTYNEQFF. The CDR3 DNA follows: TGTGCCAGCAGCCGAACTAGCGGGACTTACAATGAGCAGTTCTTC.

CDR3 loop: CASSEWDSGGYGYTF. Here the CDR3 DNA reads TGTGCCAGCAGTGAATGGGACTCTGGAGGCTATGGCTACACCTTC. V is TRBV25-1 and J is TRBJ1-2; D is perhaps TRBD1 (5 bases). V was shortened by 1 base and J by 4 bases, with 13 bases between the two germline ends. The CDR3 has 15 residues. Per germline, CDR1 MGHDK and CDR2 SYGVNS.

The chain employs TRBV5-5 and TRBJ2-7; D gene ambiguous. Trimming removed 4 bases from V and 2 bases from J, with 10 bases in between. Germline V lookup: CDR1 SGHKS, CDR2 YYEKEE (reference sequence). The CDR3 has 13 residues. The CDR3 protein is CASSLLGTYEQYF. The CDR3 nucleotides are TGTGCCAGCAGCCTGCTGGGTACCTACGAGCAGTACTTC.

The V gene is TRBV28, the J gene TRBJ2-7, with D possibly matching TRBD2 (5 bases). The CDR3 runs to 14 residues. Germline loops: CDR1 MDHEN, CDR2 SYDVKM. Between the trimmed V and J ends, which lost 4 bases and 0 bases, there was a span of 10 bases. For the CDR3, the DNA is TGTGCCAGCAGTTCCGGCGGGCTCTCCTACGAGCAGTACTTC. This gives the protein CASSSGGLSYEQYF.

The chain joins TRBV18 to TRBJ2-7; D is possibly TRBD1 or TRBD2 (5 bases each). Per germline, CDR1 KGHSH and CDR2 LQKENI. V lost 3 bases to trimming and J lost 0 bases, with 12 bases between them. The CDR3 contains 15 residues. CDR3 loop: CASSPGASSSYEQYF. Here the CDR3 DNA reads TGTGCCAGCTCACCCGGGGCCTCGAGCTCCTACGAGCAGTACTTC.

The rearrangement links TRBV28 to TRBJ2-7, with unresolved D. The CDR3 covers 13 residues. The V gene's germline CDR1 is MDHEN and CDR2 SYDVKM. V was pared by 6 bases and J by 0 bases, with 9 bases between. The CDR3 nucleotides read TGTGCCAGCAGACCGGGTCCCTCCTACGAGCAGTACTTC. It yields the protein CASRPGPSYEQYF.

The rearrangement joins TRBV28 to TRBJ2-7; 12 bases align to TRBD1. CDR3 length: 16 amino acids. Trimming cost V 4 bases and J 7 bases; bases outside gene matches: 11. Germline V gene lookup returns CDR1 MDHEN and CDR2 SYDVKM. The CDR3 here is CASSSPPGQGAGEQYF. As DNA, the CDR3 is TGTGCCAGCAGTTCCCCCCCGGGACAGGGGGCGGGAGAGCAGTACTTC.

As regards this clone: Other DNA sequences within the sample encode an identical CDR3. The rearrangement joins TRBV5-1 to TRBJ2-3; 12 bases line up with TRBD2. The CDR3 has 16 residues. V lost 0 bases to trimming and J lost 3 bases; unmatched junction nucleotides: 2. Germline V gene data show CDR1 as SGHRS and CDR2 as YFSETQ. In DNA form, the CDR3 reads TGCGCCAGCAGCTTGGCCGGGACTAGCGGGACAGATACGCAGTATTTT. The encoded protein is CASSLAGTSGTDTQYF.

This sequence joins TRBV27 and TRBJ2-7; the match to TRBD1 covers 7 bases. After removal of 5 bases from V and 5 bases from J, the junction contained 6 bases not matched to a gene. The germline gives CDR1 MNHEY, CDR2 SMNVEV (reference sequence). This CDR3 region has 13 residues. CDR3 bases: TGTGCCAGCAGTAAAAGGGGGCTCGACGAGCAGTACTTC. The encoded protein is CASSKRGLDEQYF.

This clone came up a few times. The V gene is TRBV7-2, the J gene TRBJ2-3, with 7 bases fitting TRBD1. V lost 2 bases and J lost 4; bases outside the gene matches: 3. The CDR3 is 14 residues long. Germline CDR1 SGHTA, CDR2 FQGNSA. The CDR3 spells CASSLYQGADTQYF. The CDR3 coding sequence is TGTGCCAGCAGCTTATACCAGGGGGCAGATACGCAGTATTTT.

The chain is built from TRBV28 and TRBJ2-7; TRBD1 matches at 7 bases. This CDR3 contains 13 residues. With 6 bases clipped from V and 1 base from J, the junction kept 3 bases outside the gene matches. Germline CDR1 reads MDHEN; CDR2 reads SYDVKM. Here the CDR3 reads CASRPGQSYEQYF. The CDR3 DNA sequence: TGTGCCAGCAGACCGGGACAGTCCTACGAGCAGTACTTC. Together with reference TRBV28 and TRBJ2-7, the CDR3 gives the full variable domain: DVKVTQSSRYLVKRTGEKVFLECVQDMDHENMFWYRQDPGLGLRLIYFSYDVKMKEKGDIPEGYSVSREKKERFSLILESASTNQTSMYLCASRPGQSYEQYFGPGTRLTVT.

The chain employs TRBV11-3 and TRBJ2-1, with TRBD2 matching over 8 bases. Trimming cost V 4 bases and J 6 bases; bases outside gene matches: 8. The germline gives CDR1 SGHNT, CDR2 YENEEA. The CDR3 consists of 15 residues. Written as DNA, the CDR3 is TGTGCCAGCAGCTCAATCGGGACTAGAAGCAATGAGCAGTTCTTC. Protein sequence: CASSSIGTRSNEQFF. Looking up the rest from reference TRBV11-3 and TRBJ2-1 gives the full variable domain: EAGVVQSPRYKIIEKKQPVAFWCNPISGHNTLYWYLQNLGQGPELLIRYENEEAVDDSQLPKDRFSAERLKGVDSTLKIQPAELGDSAVYLCASSSIGTRSNEQFFGPGTRLTVL.

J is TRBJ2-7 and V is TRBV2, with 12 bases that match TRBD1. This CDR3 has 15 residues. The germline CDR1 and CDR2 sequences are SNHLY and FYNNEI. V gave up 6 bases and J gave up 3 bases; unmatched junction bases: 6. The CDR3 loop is CASSAGQGAHYEQYF. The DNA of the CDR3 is TGTGCCAGCAGCGCGGGACAGGGGGCTCACTACGAGCAGTACTTC.

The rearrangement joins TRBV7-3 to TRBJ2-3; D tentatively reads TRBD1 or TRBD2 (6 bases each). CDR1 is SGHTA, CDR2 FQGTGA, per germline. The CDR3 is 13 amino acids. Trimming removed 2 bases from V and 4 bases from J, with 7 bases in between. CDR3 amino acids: CASSLGGPDTQYF. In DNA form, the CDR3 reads TGTGCCAGCAGCTTAGGGGGGCCAGATACGCAGTATTTT.

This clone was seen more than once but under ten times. In DNA, the CDR3 is TGTGCCAGCGACAGGGGCTCTGGAAACACCATATATTTT. This translates into CASDRGSGNTIYF. This sequence joins TRBV7-2 and TRBJ1-3; 8 positions agree with TRBD1. The CDR3 totals 13 residues. The V gene end was trimmed by 8 bases and the J gene end by 0 bases; junction bases not matched to a gene: 0. Germline assignment: CDR1 SGHTA and CDR2 FQGNSA.

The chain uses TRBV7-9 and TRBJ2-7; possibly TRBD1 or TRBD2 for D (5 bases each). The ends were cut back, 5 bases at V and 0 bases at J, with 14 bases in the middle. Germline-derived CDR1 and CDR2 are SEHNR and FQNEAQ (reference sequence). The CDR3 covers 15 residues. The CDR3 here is CASSRPGTSSYEQYF. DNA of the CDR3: TGTGCCAGCAGCCGACCCGGGACCTCCTCCTACGAGCAGTACTTC.

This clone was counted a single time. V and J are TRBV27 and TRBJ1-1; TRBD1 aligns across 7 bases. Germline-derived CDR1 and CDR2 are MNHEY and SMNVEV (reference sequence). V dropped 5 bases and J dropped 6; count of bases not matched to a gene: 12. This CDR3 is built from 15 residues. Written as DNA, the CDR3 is TGTGCCAGCAGTCTGCGGACAGGAGAACATTCTGAAGCTTTCTTT. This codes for CASSLRTGEHSEAFF.

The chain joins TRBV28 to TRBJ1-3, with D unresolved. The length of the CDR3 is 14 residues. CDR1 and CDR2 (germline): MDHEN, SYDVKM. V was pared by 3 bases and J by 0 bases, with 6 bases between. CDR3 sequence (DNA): TGTGCCAGCAGTTTCACGAGCTCTGGAAACACCATATATTTT. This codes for CASSFTSSGNTIYF.